This T cell receptor (beta chain) was profiled in a study of PD-1 blockade in classical Hodgkin lymphoma. Germline values: CDR1 SGHNT, CDR2 YENEEA. Trimming cost V 5 bases and J 5 bases; bases outside gene matches: 8. This CDR3 comprises 16 residues. Every patient had relapsed following autologous stem cell transplantation, and cohorts differed in brentuximab vedotin exposure. The data were produced by immunoSEQ multiplex PCR, yet TCRdb's version contains in-frame clones alone and is incomplete. The table lists 150,000 or so clones, approximately 81% of them singletons, with 7.5% to 10% in the top ten.

This specimen consisted of peripheral blood mononuclear cells (PBMCs), obtained before the second cycle of nivolumab. This chain joins TRBV11-3 and TRBJ2-2, with 10 nucleotides matching TRBD2. The TCR was taken from a human donor with classical Hodgkin lymphoma. CDR3 bases: TGTGCCAGCAGCGTGTCGGTACTAGCGGGAACCGGGGAGCTGTTTTTT. It specifies CASSVSVLAGTGELFF. Full variable domain (missing parts from reference TRBV11-3 and TRBJ2-2): EAGVVQSPRYKIIEKKQPVAFWCNPISGHNTLYWYLQNLGQGPELLIRYENEEAVDDSQLPKDRFSAERLKGVDSTLKIQPAELGDSAVYLCASSVSVLAGTGELFFGEGSRLTVL.